This T cell receptor beta chain is from a study of blood T cell repertoires in COVID-19. Across the study: Material from acute and convalescent COVID-19 was sourced from the United States, Italy and Spain. T cells, B-cell-depleted T cells, or PBMCs provided the cDNA or gDNA that served as material.

This clone came up a few times. Original processing methods: Amplification of reference gene primers was used by the study to estimate nucleated cell counts. Profiled with immunoSEQ multiplex PCR; TCRdb holds only in-frame clones, not every one. The V and J calls and clone size were taken over from that table, and D and trimming were inferred from the DNA. The sample yields over 350,000 clones, roughly 85% seen once. Membership in each cohort depended on participant-reported clinical history. The CDR3 is made up of 15 amino acids. Germline assignment: CDR1 SGHTS and CDR2 YDEGEE. V lost 0 bases and J 2 bases, leaving 8 bases between the germline ends.

This chain connects TRBV5-8 to TRBJ1-4, with D possibly TRBD1 on 5 matching bases. Sequenced input: PBMCs or T cells enriched from blood (not recorded which). This TCR was recovered from a woman aged 18-29 years with acute COVID-19. CDR3 DNA sequence: TGTGCCAGCAGCTTGGCCGGACACACTAATGAAAAACTGTTTTTT. Translation: CASSLAGHTNEKLFF.